The 17 T cell receptor beta chains below come from one sample, sequenced in a study of blood T cell repertoires in COVID-19. Profiled with immunoSEQ multiplex PCR; TCRdb holds only in-frame clones, not every one. The sample comprises about 290,000 clones, approximately 88% of which are singletons, and 1.5% to 2% rests with the top ten. Sequencing was done on a sample of PBMCs or T cells enriched from blood (not recorded which). These receptors were collected from a woman aged 40 to 50 who had recovered from COVID-19.

This clone has just a few counts. V usage is TRBV4-1 and J usage is TRBJ2-7; perhaps TRBD2 as D (6 bases). Germline V CDR1 and CDR2: MGHRA, YSYEKL. V was cut by 1 base and J by 10 bases, with 17 bases left in between. The CDR3 contains 14 residues. The CDR3 DNA is TGCGCCAGCAGCCAAGGTATTCATGGGGGGTTTCAGTACTTC. This gives the protein CASSQGIHGGFQYF.

J is TRBJ2-5 and V is TRBV9; 11 bases are shared with TRBD2. After removal of 3 bases from V and 5 bases from J, the junction contained 6 bases not matched to a gene. The CDR3 loop spans 15 amino acids. Germline CDR1 and CDR2: SGDLS and YYNGEE. CDR3 sequence: CASSDTSGGGETQYF. The CDR3 nucleotides are TGTGCCAGCAGCGACACTAGCGGGGGAGGGGAGACCCAGTACTTC.

The chain is built from TRBV5-1 and TRBJ1-5; TRBD1 might be the D (6 bases). The CDR3 is 16 residues long. V shed 0 bases and J shed 0 bases, with 10 bases lying between them. The V gene's germline CDR1 is SGHRS and CDR2 YFSETQ. The CDR3, as DNA: TGCGCCAGCAGCTTGGACGGGACACTTAGCAATCAGCCCCAGCATTTT. Its translation: CASSLDGTLSNQPQHF.

The rearrangement uses TRBV11-2 and TRBJ2-3; D is possibly TRBD1 (6 bases). Germline V gene lookup returns CDR1 SGHAT and CDR2 FQNNGV. The CDR3 sequence is 18 residues long. With 0 bases removed from V and 4 bases from J, the gap between germline ends came to 20 bases. The CDR3 here is CASSLDRQGLFGADTQYF. CDR3 nucleotides: TGTGCCAGCAGCTTAGATCGTCAGGGGTTGTTTGGGGCAGATACGCAGTATTTT.

Here the CDR3 reads CASRPYAGAASPLHF. CDR3 coding DNA: TGTGCCAGCAGACCTTACGCGGGGGCAGCTTCACCCCTCCACTTT. V and J are TRBV2 and TRBJ1-6; D is possibly TRBD1 (6 bases). Trimming shortened V by 6 bases and J by 9 bases, and 18 bases separated the two germline ends. Germline-derived CDR1 and CDR2 are SNHLY and FYNNEI. The CDR3 is made up of 15 amino acids.

The J gene is TRBJ1-1, the V gene TRBV5-6; D remains unclear. The CDR3 totals 15 residues. CDR1 is SGHDT, CDR2 YYEEEE, per germline. V shed 3 bases and J shed 11 bases, with 23 bases lying between them. This CDR3 reads CASSSLAAGHGGAFF. CDR3 bases: TGTGCCAGCAGCTCCCTAGCGGCAGGCCACGGTGGTGCTTTCTTT. The full variable domain, rest sourced from reference TRBV5-6 and TRBJ1-1, is DAGVTQSPTHLIKTRGQQVTLRCSPKSGHDTVSWYQQALGQGPQFIFQYYEEEERQRGNFPDRFSGHQFPNYSSELNVNALLLGDSALYLCASSSLAAGHGGAFFGQGTRLTVV.

The chain is built from TRBV29-1 and TRBJ2-2; 8 positions match TRBD2. With 3 bases clipped from V and 5 bases from J, the junction kept 11 bases outside the gene matches. This CDR3 comprises 16 residues. The germline V gene has CDR1 SQVTM and CDR2 ANQGSEA. DNA of the CDR3: TGCAGCGTTGATGAGGTAGCGGGGAGGCGAACCGGGGAGCTGTTTTTT. Its translation: CSVDEVAGRRTGELFF.

The CDR3, as DNA: TGTGCCACCAGCAGTTATTCAGGGCGCACTGAAGCTTTCTTT. This sequence encodes CATSSYSGRTEAFF. The chain uses TRBV15 and TRBJ1-1; possibly TRBD1 for D (5 bases). CDR1 and CDR2 from the germline V gene are LNHNV and YYDKDF (reference sequence). The CDR3 has 14 residues. V was pared by 3 bases and J by 4 bases, with 12 bases between.

The chain links TRBV5-1 to TRBJ1-4; no clear D gene. The V end was cut by 7 bases, the J end by 0 bases, with 10 bases between. The germline CDR1 and CDR2 sequences are SGHRS and YFSETQ. CDR3 length: 14 residues. CDR3 protein: CASGPSATNEKLFF. The CDR3 DNA is TGCGCCAGCGGGCCCAGTGCAACTAATGAAAAACTGTTTTTT.

V is TRBV3-1 (or the pseudogene TRBV3-2) and J is TRBJ2-1, with 10 bases identical to TRBD1. The CDR3 is 18 residues long. Germline loops: CDR1 LGHDT, CDR2 YNNKEL (reference sequence). With V trimmed by 1 base and J by 6 bases, 12 bases remained unmatched. The DNA of the CDR3 is TGTGCCAGCAGCCAAGGGCCCGGACAGGGGGTAGGGGGCAATGAGCAGTTCTTC. Translation: CASSQGPGQGVGGNEQFF.

CDR3 protein: CASSLGGGYTF. DNA of the CDR3: TGTGCCAGCAGCTTGGGGGGTGGCTACACCTTC. The chain couples TRBV7-3 to TRBJ1-2; a weak D match, TRBD1 (5 bases). V was pared by 3 bases and J by 7 bases, with 6 bases between. The germline V gene has CDR1 SGHTA and CDR2 FQGTGA. The CDR3 spans 11 residues.

This clone was detected a few times. V gene TRBV11-2 combines with J gene TRBJ2-2; D might be TRBD2 (6 bases). Germline V gives CDR1 SGHAT, CDR2 FQNNGV. V was cut by 5 bases and J by 6 bases, with 10 bases left in between. The CDR3 is 13 amino acids. The CDR3 DNA is TGTGCCAGCAGCCTCGGGAGTTCCGGGGAGCTGTTTTTT. Residues: CASSLGSSGELFF.

The gene calls are TRBV19 and TRBJ2-1; 7 bases agree with TRBD2. The V gene's germline CDR1 is LNHDA and CDR2 SQIVND (reference sequence). The J segment lost 5 bases and the V segment lost 6 bases, leaving 16 bases of the junction unmatched. This CDR3 contains 17 residues. This chain's CDR3 is CASRRLAGRSPHNEQFF. The DNA for the CDR3 is TGTGCCAGTAGGAGACTAGCTGGGAGAAGCCCTCACAATGAGCAGTTCTTC. The whole variable domain, remainder taken from reference TRBV19 and TRBJ2-1, is DGGITQSPKYLFRKEGQNVTLSCEQNLNHDAMYWYRQDPGQGLRLIYYSQIVNDFQKGDIAEGYSVSREKKESFPLTVTSAQKNPTAFYLCASRRLAGRSPHNEQFFGPGTRLTVL.

The chain is built from TRBV3-1 (or the pseudogene TRBV3-2) and TRBJ2-3; TRBD2 agrees at 8 bases. Per the germline V gene, CDR1 is LGHDT and CDR2 is YNNKEL (reference sequence). This CDR3 comprises 14 residues. Trimming cost V 4 bases and J 1 base; bases outside gene matches: 1. In DNA, the CDR3 is TGTGCCAGCAGCCGGCGGGGGGGCACAGATACGCAGTATTTT. Amino acids: CASSRRGGTDTQYF.

The chain combines TRBV29-1 with TRBJ2-5; possibly TRBD2 for D (7 bases). The V end was cut by 2 bases, the J end by 5 bases, with 12 bases between. Germline CDR1 SQVTM, CDR2 ANQGSEA. This CDR3 has 13 residues. For the CDR3, the DNA is TGCAGCGTTGAATGGGGGGGGCTGGAGACCCAGTACTTC. This codes for CSVEWGGLETQYF.

This chain uses TRBV5-6 with TRBJ2-1, with a weak D call TRBD1 (6 bases). The length of the CDR3 is 15 residues. Germline V gene data show CDR1 as SGHDT and CDR2 as YYEEEE. V was cut by 0 bases and J by 9 bases, with 16 bases left in between. CDR3 nucleotide sequence: TGTGCCAGCAGCTTGGGGTACAGGGAAGGCGGTGAGCAGTTCTTC. Its protein product is CASSLGYREGGEQFF. Combining the CDR3 with reference TRBV5-6 and TRBJ2-1 gives the whole variable domain DAGVTQSPTHLIKTRGQQVTLRCSPKSGHDTVSWYQQALGQGPQFIFQYYEEEERQRGNFPDRFSGHQFPNYSSELNVNALLLGDSALYLCASSLGYREGGEQFFGPGTRLTVL.

The chain carries TRBV4-1 and TRBJ2-1, with 10 bases aligning to TRBD2. V lost 0 bases to trimming and J lost 5 bases; unmatched junction nucleotides: 10. CDR1 is MGHRA, CDR2 YSYEKL, per germline. The CDR3 totals 18 residues. The CDR3 bases are TGCGCCAGCAGCCAAGACCCCATAGGAAGCGGGAGGGACAATGAGCAGTTCTTC. Amino acids: CASSQDPIGSGRDNEQFF.